The 30 T cell receptor beta chains presented below share a single source sample, sequenced in a study of T cells in Graves' hyperthyroidism and ophthalmopathy. TCR beta CDR3 sequences were amplified from RNA transcripts. The primer set for the first-round RT-PCR of the TCR CDR3 was HTBI. TCRdb reprocessed the multiplex PCR reads with MiXCR, giving one entry per CDR3 protein. In the table there are hundreds of thousands of distinct CDR3 sequences, less than 20% of which are singletons. Sequencing was done on a sample of blood. Every receptor here comes from a young woman with Graves' hyperthyroidism that later progressed to Graves' ophthalmopathy.

The chain has TRBV6-2 or TRBV6-3 and TRBJ2-7; TRBD2 agrees at 11 bases. There are 18 residues in the CDR3. The germline gives CDR1 MNHEY, CDR2 SVGEGT. Germline trimming cut 6 bases from V and 4 bases from J; bases unmatched to any gene: 17. CDR3 coding DNA: TGTGCCAGCAGAGGGGAACTAGCGGGAGAACCCAATCGGTACGAGCAGTACTTC. Translated, it gives CASRGELAGEPNRYEQYF.

This clonotype was seen at least ten times. The chain joins TRBV28 to TRBJ2-7; 8 bases line up with TRBD1. The junction had 5 bases not matched to a gene; V was cut back by 5 bases and J by 2 bases. Germline V CDR1 and CDR2: MDHEN, SYDVKM. The CDR3 runs 14 residues. The CDR3 loop is CASSPRTGTYEQYF. Written as DNA, the CDR3 is TGTGCCAGCAGTCCTCGGACAGGGACCTACGAGCAGTACTTC.

The table lists this clonotype with a few counts. The rearrangement uses TRBV4-3 and TRBJ2-3, with 7 positions matching TRBD1. Germline V gene data show CDR1 as LGHNA and CDR2 as YSLEER. J gave up 6 bases and V 0 bases, and 12 bases lay outside the gene matches. The CDR3 covers 17 residues. The CDR3 coding sequence is TGCGCCAGCAGCCAAGATAAGGGACAGACATTGGTTGATACGCAGTATTTT. It is translated as CASSQDKGQTLVDTQYF.

This clonotype was recorded many times. V gene TRBV12-3 or TRBV12-4 combines with J gene TRBJ1-1, with 7 bases that match TRBD1. Losses at the gene ends were 4 bases for V and 3 bases for J; bases not matched to a gene: 5. The CDR3 contains 14 residues. The CDR3 sequence: CASSYIRGYTEAFF. CDR3 nucleotides: TGTGCCAGCAGTTACATCAGGGGGTACACTGAAGCTTTCTTT.

This clonotype was recorded at least ten times. This chain connects TRBV28 to TRBJ2-7, with D perhaps TRBD1 (5 bases). Trimming left V 3 bases short and J 6 bases short, with 12 bases between. The CDR3 runs to 13 residues. The V gene's germline CDR1 is MDHEN and CDR2 SYDVKM. This CDR3 reads CASSFIRRGEQYF. For the CDR3, the DNA is TGTGCCAGCAGTTTTATTCGTAGGGGCGAGCAGTACTTC.

In its sample, this clonotype was seen many times. The chain recombines TRBV12-3 or TRBV12-4 with TRBJ1-1; perhaps TRBD1 as D (5 bases). The CDR3 has 13 amino acids. V was trimmed by 7 bases and J by 10 bases, leaving 19 bases between them. CDR3 protein: CASTKGGVGGAFF. In DNA form, the CDR3 reads TGTGCCAGCACCAAAGGAGGGGTCGGGGGAGCTTTCTTT.

This clonotype was seen repeatedly, ten times or more. The CDR3 coding sequence is TGTGCCAGCAGTCCTAGGACTAGCATCCACGAGCAGTACTTC. Residues: CASSPRTSIHEQYF. The chain uses TRBV28 and TRBJ2-7; 8 nucleotides agree with TRBD2. V lost 5 bases and J lost 5; bases outside the gene matches: 8. The CDR3 is 14 amino acids. CDR1 and CDR2 (germline): MDHEN, SYDVKM.

Ten or more counts support this clonotype. V and J are TRBV2 and TRBJ1-1; TRBD1 matches 7 bases. The germline V gene has CDR1 SNHLY and CDR2 FYNNEI. There are 15 residues in the CDR3. J was trimmed by 8 bases and V by 7 bases; bases with no gene match: 16. As DNA, the CDR3 is TGTGCCAGCACCTTAGGGGAAGGGGGGGGACAGGAAGCTTTCTTT. This encodes CASTLGEGGGQEAFF.

This clonotype was picked up many times. This chain uses TRBV28 with TRBJ1-2, with D hard to call. Germline V CDR1 and CDR2: MDHEN, SYDVKM. The V end lost 2 bases, the J end lost 5 bases, and 12 bases lay between the germline ends. The CDR3 loop spans 14 amino acids. The CDR3 protein is CASSLAPAGYGYTF. The CDR3 coding sequence is TGTGCCAGCAGTTTAGCCCCCGCAGGATATGGCTACACCTTC.

V gene TRBV20-1 combines with J gene TRBJ2-5, with no clear D. The CDR3 is 13 residues long. Trimming removed 6 bases at V and 5 bases at J, with 16 bases between. The germline V gene has CDR1 DFQATT and CDR2 SNEGSKA (reference sequence). CDR3 region: CSAKGPAWETQYF. The DNA for the CDR3 is TGCAGTGCGAAAGGGCCGGCCTGGGAGACCCAGTACTTC.

This clonotype was detected ten times or more. The chain joins TRBV12-3 or TRBV12-4 to TRBJ2-7; perhaps TRBD2 as D (6 bases). This CDR3 has 19 residues. Trimming took off 1 base at V and 0 bases at J, with 22 bases between the two ends. The CDR3 loop reads CASSLVGGERGSSSYEQYF. In nucleotides, the CDR3 is TGTGCCAGCAGTTTAGTGGGGGGAGAGCGCGGGTCCTCCTCCTACGAGCAGTACTTC.

V usage is TRBV28 and J usage is TRBJ2-5; the D gene is possibly TRBD2 (6 bases). V was trimmed by 3 bases and J by 0 bases, leaving 11 bases between them. The germline V gene has CDR1 MDHEN and CDR2 SYDVKM. This CDR3 is built from 15 residues. CDR3 amino acids: CASSFGGAYQETQYF. The CDR3 DNA is TGTGCCAGCAGTTTTGGCGGGGCCTACCAAGAGACCCAGTACTTC.

Many counts were recorded for this clonotype. The chain uses TRBV7-2 and TRBJ1-4, with a weak D call TRBD1 (5 bases). Trimming cost V 4 bases and J 5 bases, with 14 bases left between them. The CDR3 has 15 amino acids. In germline, CDR1 is SGHTA, CDR2 FQGNSA. The CDR3 nucleotides are TGTGCCAGCAGCTCCGGCGGGGGGAGCAATGAAAAACTGTTTTTT. It is translated as CASSSGGGSNEKLFF.

This clonotype has a count of ten or more. The chain combines TRBV7-2 with TRBJ2-5; D may be TRBD1 (6 bases). The CDR3 is 14 amino acids. The V end was cut by 1 base, the J end by 4 bases, with 10 bases between. CDR1 and CDR2 (germline): SGHTA, FQGNSA. The CDR3, as DNA: TGTGCCAGCAGCTTAGGTTGGGGGCGAGAGACCCAGTACTTC. Translated, it gives CASSLGWGRETQYF.

At least ten counts were recorded for this clonotype. This CDR3 reads CATARQGAFF. CDR3 DNA sequence: TGTGCCACCGCCCGACAGGGGGCTTTCTTT. The chain uses TRBV12-3 or TRBV12-4 and TRBJ1-1; 8 nucleotides line up with TRBD1. This CDR3 has 10 amino acids. J lost 11 bases, V lost 10 bases, and 6 bases had no gene match.

The rearrangement uses TRBV6-1 and TRBJ2-5; 13 nucleotides line up with TRBD2. This CDR3 is 17 amino acids long. Germline V gene data show CDR1 as MNHNS and CDR2 as SASEGT. Trimming took 6 bases from V and 5 from J; bases not matched to a gene: 12. CDR3 sequence reads: CASRTVPGLAGQETQYF. In DNA, the CDR3 is TGTGCCAGCAGGACCGTGCCGGGACTAGCGGGACAGGAGACCCAGTACTTC.

The V and J genes are TRBV6-5 and TRBJ2-3; the D gene is possibly TRBD2 (5 bases). This CDR3 spans 17 amino acids. Trimming removed 0 bases from V and 2 bases from J, with 15 bases in between. CDR1 is MNHEY and CDR2 is SVGAGI in the germline V gene. CDR3 coding DNA: TGTGCCAGCAGTTACTCCTCGGGGAGTCCTTACACAGATACGCAGTATTTT. Amino acid sequence: CASSYSSGSPYTDTQYF.

The table lists this clonotype with many counts. The chain employs TRBV20-1 and TRBJ2-3; 12 nucleotides align to TRBD2. The CDR3 runs to 17 residues. In germline, CDR1 is DFQATT, CDR2 SNEGSKA (reference sequence). J lost 5 bases, V lost 3 bases, and 12 bases had no gene match. CDR3 region: CSASLFRTSGTVDTQYF. The CDR3 nucleotides are TGCAGTGCTAGTCTTTTTAGGACTAGCGGGACCGTAGATACGCAGTATTTT.

The table lists this clonotype with many counts. V gene TRBV3-1 combines with J gene TRBJ1-2; TRBD1 agrees at 12 bases. From germline, CDR1 is LGHDT and CDR2 YNNKEL (reference sequence). CDR3 size: 15 residues. J lost 2 bases, V lost 3 bases, and 1 base had no gene match. The CDR3 DNA is TGTGCCAGCAGCCAGGGGACAGGGGGCAACTATGGCTACACCTTC. Translated: CASSQGTGGNYGYTF. The complete variable domain, with remaining parts taken from reference TRBV3-1 and TRBJ1-2, reads DTAVSQTPKYLVTQMGNDKSIKCEQNLGHDTMYWYKQDSKKFLKIMFSYNNKELIINETVPNRFSPKSPDKAHLNLHINSLELGDSAVYFCASSQGTGGNYGYTFGSGTRLTVV.

The chain combines TRBV7-2 with TRBJ2-1, with 16 positions matching TRBD2. V lost 1 base, J lost 5 bases, and 2 bases stayed unmatched. The germline V gene has CDR1 SGHTA and CDR2 FQGNSA. This CDR3 is 17 amino acids long. Here the CDR3 reads CASSLGGTSGRDNEQFF. For the CDR3, the DNA is TGTGCCAGCAGCTTAGGGGGGACTAGCGGGAGGGACAATGAGCAGTTCTTC.

This clonotype has only a few counts. The gene calls are TRBV4-2 and TRBJ2-3; 12 bases line up with TRBD2. This CDR3 is 17 amino acids long. Germline V gene data show CDR1 as LGHNA and CDR2 as YNFKEQ. The V segment lost 1 base and the J segment 0 bases; nucleotides outside the gene matches: 2. The DNA for the CDR3 is TGTGCCAGCAGCCAAGTGGGGACTAGCGGGAGCACAGATACGCAGTATTTT. The encoded protein is CASSQVGTSGSTDTQYF.

The table lists this clonotype with many counts. The V call is TRBV11-2, the J call TRBJ1-1; a possible D gene is TRBD1 (6 bases). The CDR3 consists of 14 residues. The germline CDR1 and CDR2 sequences are SGHAT and FQNNGV. Trimming stripped 4 bases from V and 3 bases from J, with 12 bases between. In nucleotides, the CDR3 is TGTGCCAGCAGCTCCGAGGGGGGGGACACTGAAGCTTTCTTT. Amino acid sequence: CASSSEGGDTEAFF.

Concerning this clonotype itself: No conserved phenylalanine or tryptophan ends this CDR3, so it is likely a read error. This chain connects TRBV20-1 to TRBJ2-1; the D gene is possibly TRBD2 (5 bases). Trimming stripped 0 bases from V and 0 bases from J, with 15 bases between. Germline values: CDR1 DFQATT, CDR2 SNEGSKA (reference sequence). The CDR3 consists of 17 residues. The DNA for the CDR3 is TGCAGTGCTAGAGATCCCGCTAGCCCGAGCTCCTACAATGAGCAGTTCTCC. The encoded protein is CSARDPASPSSYNEQFS.

This clonotype was seen many times. The chain couples TRBV11-2 to TRBJ2-5, with D unresolved. Deletions cut 5 bases from V and 4 bases from J, with 14 bases between. The CDR3 sequence is 14 residues long. Germline V gene lookup returns CDR1 SGHAT and CDR2 FQNNGV. CDR3 nucleotide sequence: TGTGCCAGCAGCGCGACGGGCCCACGAGAGACCCAGTACTTC. Its translation is CASSATGPRETQYF.

CDR3: CASSLLARAGEKLFF. The CDR3 DNA is TGTGCCAGCAGCTTGCTCGCAAGGGCCGGTGAAAAACTGTTTTTT. The rearrangement links TRBV5-6 to TRBJ1-4, with no clear D. Trimming pared 1 base from V and 7 bases from J, leaving 14 bases between. The CDR3 is 15 amino acids. The germline V gene encodes CDR1 SGHDT and CDR2 YYEEEE.

Only one count was recorded for this clonotype. Possible read error: a much larger clone is one base away. The chain is built from TRBV7-2 and TRBJ1-4; tentative D call: TRBD1 (5 bases). Germline assignment: CDR1 SGHTA and CDR2 FQGNSA. CDR3 size: 14 residues. The V end lost 5 bases, the J end lost 3 bases, and 10 bases lay between the germline ends. The CDR3 here is CASSRGASNEKLFF. CDR3 nucleotides: TGTGCCAGCAGCCGCGGGGCTTCTAATGAAAAACTGTTTTTT.

This clonotype has only a few counts. This chain's CDR3 is CASSASFWRGYEFGNTIYF. Here the CDR3 DNA reads TGTGCCAGCAGTGCTTCATTCTGGCGTGGGTATGAGTTTGGAAACACCATATATTTT. The chain links TRBV25-1 to TRBJ1-3; D gene ambiguous. Germline V gives CDR1 MGHDK, CDR2 SYGVNS. V dropped 4 bases and J dropped 3 bases, with 25 bases sitting between them. This CDR3 contains 19 residues.

The chain has TRBV19 and TRBJ2-7; TRBD1 aligns across 9 bases. Germline CDR1 is LNHDA and CDR2 is SQIVND (reference sequence). Trimming cost V 5 bases and J 3 bases; bases outside gene matches: 8. The CDR3 is 15 residues long. CDR3 in amino acids: CASSPPGQGNYEQYF. The CDR3 region has the DNA TGTGCCAGTAGTCCACCGGGACAGGGTAACTACGAGCAGTACTTC.

This clonotype has ten or more counts. This chain joins TRBV5-1 and TRBJ2-3; no definite D call. CDR1 and CDR2 from the germline V gene are SGHRS and YFSETQ. The CDR3 contains 14 residues. The V gene lost 0 bases and the J gene lost 1 base, with 6 bases spanning the gap. CDR3 DNA sequence: TGCGCCAGCAGCTTGGAGTCTGGCACAGATACGCAGTATTTT. This gives the protein CASSLESGTDTQYF.

In the case of this clonotype: The germline gene is not matched at one end of the junction; a read error may be the cause. The chain couples TRBV20-1 to TRBJ2-2; 15 nucleotides match TRBD2. CDR1 and CDR2 (germline): DFQATT, SNEGSKA (reference sequence). The CDR3 runs 20 residues. For the CDR3, the DNA is TGCAGTGCTAGAATCAATTGGGGGACTAGCGGGAGGATGAACCCCGGGGAGCTGTTTTTT. Protein: CSARINWGTSGRMNPGELFF.